The 17 T cell receptor beta chains reported below all come from one sample, sequenced in a study of a mutant IDH1 vaccine in newly diagnosed glioma. The time point denotes: week 11, during vaccination. Topical imiquimod accompanied each vaccine dose, which consisted of 300 ug of mutant IDH1 20-mer peptide. Antigen specificity for these receptors is unknown. Sequenced by immunoSEQ multiplex PCR; TCRdb stores in-frame clones only, minus some. The sample consists of around 26,000 clones, about 70% of them appearing once. The sample here was peripheral blood mononuclear cells (PBMCs), taken from a glioma patient whose treatment included an IDH1 peptide vaccine. Receptors were obtained from a young man with glioma. Some clones in this sample may be carry-over from other donors' samples.

The rearrangement uses TRBV7-6 and TRBJ1-2, with TRBD1 matching 10 bases. Germline V gene lookup returns CDR1 SGHVS and CDR2 FNYEAQ. The CDR3 contains 15 residues. V trimming: 6 bases; J trimming: 4 bases; junction bases outside the gene matches: 8. This CDR3 is CASSLTGTGVYGYTF. DNA for the CDR3: TGTGCCAGCAGTCTTACGGGGACAGGGGTCTATGGCTACACCTTC.

This clone was seen a few times. This chain links TRBV6-6 with TRBJ1-5; TRBD1 might be the D (6 bases). The CDR3 length is 15 residues. Trimming stripped 3 bases from V and 4 bases from J, with 13 bases between. From germline, CDR1 is MNHNY and CDR2 SVGAGI (reference sequence). The CDR3 sequence is CASSYRQVRNQPQHF. DNA for the CDR3: TGTGCCAGCAGTTATAGACAGGTTAGGAATCAGCCCCAGCATTTT.

This chain connects TRBV10-2 to TRBJ1-1; no clear D gene. CDR3 length: 12 residues. Germline V gene lookup returns CDR1 WSHSY and CDR2 SAAADI. Trimming shortened V by 6 bases and J by 6 bases, and 11 bases separated the two germline ends. The CDR3 region is CASRLPGSEAFF. In nucleotides, the CDR3 is TGCGCCAGCAGATTACCTGGTTCTGAAGCTTTCTTT.

This chain links TRBV6-6 with TRBJ2-1; D assignment may be TRBD1 or TRBD2 (5 bases each). Trimming cost V 6 bases and J 7 bases, with 19 bases left between them. Germline-derived CDR1 and CDR2 are MNHNY and SVGAGI (reference sequence). This CDR3 region has 15 residues. The CDR3 bases are TGTGCCAGCAGCGAGGGGCGGGCTAAGGGTAATGAGCAGTTCTTC. Protein sequence: CASSEGRAKGNEQFF.

CDR3 DNA: TGTGCCAGCAGCCCAGGGACCCTAAACAGGGCCCACGGGGAGCTGTTTTTT. It codes for CASSPGTLNRAHGELFF. The chain uses TRBV11-3 and TRBJ2-2; TRBD1 might be the D (6 bases). Germline CDR1 is SGHNT and CDR2 is YENEEA. The V end was cut by 5 bases, the J end by 7 bases, with 23 bases between. This CDR3 region has 17 residues.

This clone has only a few counts. The chain uses TRBV4-3 and TRBJ1-1; perhaps TRBD1 as D (5 bases). Trimming removed 0 bases at V and 7 bases at J, with 9 bases between. The CDR3 is made up of 13 amino acids. Germline V gene data show CDR1 as LGHNA and CDR2 as YSLEER. For the CDR3, the DNA is TGCGCCAGCAGCCAAGATGGGGCAGTTGAAGCTTTCTTT. Amino acids: CASSQDGAVEAFF.

This chain connects TRBV7-2 to TRBJ2-3; 9 bases are shared with TRBD2. Germline values: CDR1 SGHTA, CDR2 FQGNSA. Trimming cost V 3 bases and J 3 bases; bases outside gene matches: 4. The CDR3 loop spans 15 amino acids. CDR3 protein: CASSFLAGRTDTQYF. The DNA of the CDR3 is TGTGCCAGCAGCTTTCTAGCGGGAAGGACAGATACGCAGTATTTT.

The chain recombines TRBV30 with TRBJ2-7; 7 nucleotides agree with TRBD1. The CDR3 covers 16 residues. The J segment lost 2 bases and the V segment lost 3 bases, leaving 13 bases of the junction unmatched. Germline CDR1 is GTSNPN and CDR2 is SVGIG (reference sequence). Here the CDR3 reads CAWRLPPTGWTYEQYF. The DNA of the CDR3 is TGTGCCTGGAGGCTCCCCCCGACAGGGTGGACCTACGAGCAGTACTTC.

The sample holds a few counts of this clone. The J gene is TRBJ1-4, the V gene TRBV14; no reliable D call. The CDR3 loop spans 16 amino acids. The V and J ends lost 1 base and 8 bases respectively, with 17 bases between them. The germline V gene encodes CDR1 SGHDN and CDR2 FVKESK. The CDR3 is CASSQVPRSGGEKLFF. CDR3 coding DNA: TGTGCCAGCAGCCAAGTCCCCCGATCCGGAGGGGAAAAACTGTTTTTT.

V is TRBV18 and J is TRBJ1-5; unclear D gene. V lost 5 bases, J lost 6 bases, and 17 bases lay in between. Germline V gene sequence: CDR1 KGHSH, CDR2 LQKENI. CDR3 size: 15 residues. This CDR3 reads CASSTEPFRGQPQHF. CDR3 coding DNA: TGTGCCAGCTCAACGGAGCCATTCCGAGGTCAGCCCCAGCATTTT.

This chain uses TRBV30 with TRBJ2-2; no definite D call. CDR1 and CDR2 from the germline V gene are GTSNPN and SVGIG (reference sequence). This CDR3 is built from 14 residues. Trimming shortened V by 4 bases and J by 2 bases, and 11 bases separated the two germline ends. CDR3 in DNA: TGTGCCTGGACCGGATACAAAAACACCGGGGAGCTGTTTTTT. This translates into CAWTGYKNTGELFF.

The chain joins TRBV2 to TRBJ1-3; no firm D call. There are 15 residues in the CDR3. V was cut by 11 bases and J by 0 bases, with 17 bases left in between. Germline V gives CDR1 SNHLY, CDR2 FYNNEI. CDR3 DNA: TGTGCCGGTAGGTCTGGCGGCCTCTCTGGAAACACCATATATTTT. It is translated as CAGRSGGLSGNTIYF.

This sequence joins TRBV18 and TRBJ1-4; 8 bases line up with TRBD1. The trim removed 6 bases at V and 0 bases at J, leaving 15 bases unmatched. Germline V gene sequence: CDR1 KGHSH, CDR2 LQKENI. The CDR3 has 19 residues. CDR3: CASSLYVPGQAPTNEKLFF. The CDR3 region has the DNA TGTGCCAGCTCTCTATATGTCCCGGGACAGGCCCCAACTAATGAAAAACTGTTTTTT.

This chain links TRBV19 with TRBJ1-5; D is possibly TRBD1 (5 bases). V lost 0 bases to trimming and J lost 0 bases, with 6 bases between them. The CDR3 is 15 residues long. CDR1 and CDR2 from the germline V gene are LNHDA and SQIVND (reference sequence). CDR3: CASSIDRDSNQPQHF. The CDR3, as DNA: TGTGCCAGTAGTATAGACAGGGATAGCAATCAGCCCCAGCATTTT.

The chain has TRBV14 and TRBJ2-1, with 9 bases aligning to TRBD2. Germline-derived CDR1 and CDR2 are SGHDN and FVKESK. The CDR3 extends over 16 amino acids. The ends lost 4 bases at V and 2 bases at J; junction bases unmatched: 6. For the CDR3, the DNA is TGTGCCAGCAGCCGCGTAGCGGGAGTACCCTACAATGAGCAGTTCTTC. Residues: CASSRVAGVPYNEQFF.

Comments on this clone: Sequence at one end of the junction differs from germline and may be a read error. This chain connects TRBV14 to TRBJ2-6; no reliable D call. This CDR3 region has 13 residues. Germline CDR1 reads SGHDN; CDR2 reads FVKESK. The CDR3 DNA reads TGTGCCAGCAGCCAAGTATCTTCCGGACCCAATAATTTC. Translated: CASSQVSSGPNNF.

The chain recombines TRBV29-1 with TRBJ2-7; a weak D match, TRBD1 (7 bases). V gave up 3 bases and J gave up 4 bases, with 13 bases separating them. The V gene's germline CDR1 is SQVTM and CDR2 ANQGSEA. The CDR3 consists of 13 residues. CDR3 residues: CSVDGRGRYEQYF. The CDR3, as DNA: TGCAGCGTTGATGGCAGGGGGAGGTACGAGCAGTACTTC.